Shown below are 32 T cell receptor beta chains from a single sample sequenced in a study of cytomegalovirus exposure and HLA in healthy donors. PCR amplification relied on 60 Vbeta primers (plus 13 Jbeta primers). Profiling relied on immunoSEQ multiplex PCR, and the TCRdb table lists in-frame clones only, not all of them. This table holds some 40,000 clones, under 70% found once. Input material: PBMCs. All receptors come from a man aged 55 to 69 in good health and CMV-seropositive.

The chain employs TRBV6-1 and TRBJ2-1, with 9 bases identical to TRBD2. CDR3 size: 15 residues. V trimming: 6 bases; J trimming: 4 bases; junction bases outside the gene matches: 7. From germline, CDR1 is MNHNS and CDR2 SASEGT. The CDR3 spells CASSVRAGGYNEQFF. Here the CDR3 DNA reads TGTGCCAGCAGCGTTAGAGCGGGAGGATACAATGAGCAGTTCTTC.

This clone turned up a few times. The CDR3 nucleotides read TGTGCCATCAGTGACAGGGATTCGGGCGAGCAGTACTTC. It is translated as CAISDRDSGEQYF. The chain is built from TRBV10-3 and TRBJ2-7; a possible D gene is TRBD1 (5 bases). Germline lookup yields CDR1 ENHRY and CDR2 SYGVKD. This CDR3 contains 13 residues. Trimming took off 3 bases at V and 6 bases at J, with 12 bases between the two ends.

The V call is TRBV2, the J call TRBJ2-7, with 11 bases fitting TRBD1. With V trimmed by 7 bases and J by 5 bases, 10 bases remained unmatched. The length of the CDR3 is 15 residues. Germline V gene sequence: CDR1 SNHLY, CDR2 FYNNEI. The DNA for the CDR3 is TGTGCCAGCAAGCAGACCGGGACAGGGGGGCACGAGCAGTACTTC. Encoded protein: CASKQTGTGGHEQYF.

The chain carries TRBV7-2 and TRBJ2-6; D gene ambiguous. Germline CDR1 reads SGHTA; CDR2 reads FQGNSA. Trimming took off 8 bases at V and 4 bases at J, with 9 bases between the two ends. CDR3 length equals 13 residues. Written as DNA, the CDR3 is TGTGCCAGCCTCTACTCCGGGGCCAACGTCCTGACTTTC. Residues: CASLYSGANVLTF.

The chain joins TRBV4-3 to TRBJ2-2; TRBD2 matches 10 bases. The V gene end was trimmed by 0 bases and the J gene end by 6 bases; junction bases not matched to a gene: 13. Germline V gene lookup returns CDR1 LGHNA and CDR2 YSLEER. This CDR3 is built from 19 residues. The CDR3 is CASSQDGGSGRIIAGELFF. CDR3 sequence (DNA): TGCGCCAGCAGCCAAGATGGTGGTAGCGGGAGGATAATCGCCGGGGAGCTGTTTTTT.

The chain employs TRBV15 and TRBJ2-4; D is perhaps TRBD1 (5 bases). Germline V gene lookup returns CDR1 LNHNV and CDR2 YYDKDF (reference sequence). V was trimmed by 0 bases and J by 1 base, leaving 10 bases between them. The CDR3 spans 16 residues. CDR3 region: CATSRDRQGAKNIQYF. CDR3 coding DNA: TGTGCCACCAGCAGAGATCGGCAGGGCGCCAAAAACATTCAGTACTTC.

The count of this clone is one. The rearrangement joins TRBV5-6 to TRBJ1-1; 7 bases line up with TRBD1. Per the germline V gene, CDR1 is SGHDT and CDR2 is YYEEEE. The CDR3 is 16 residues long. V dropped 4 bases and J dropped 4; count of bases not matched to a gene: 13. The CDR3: CASSAEGQAKSTEAFF. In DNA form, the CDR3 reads TGTGCCAGCAGCGCCGAAGGACAGGCAAAGAGCACTGAAGCTTTCTTT.

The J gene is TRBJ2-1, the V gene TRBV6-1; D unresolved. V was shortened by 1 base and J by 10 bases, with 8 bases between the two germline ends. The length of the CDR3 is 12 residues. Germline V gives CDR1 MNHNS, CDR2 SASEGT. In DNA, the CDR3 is TGTGCCAGCAGTGAAGTAAGTCGGGAGCAGTTCTTC. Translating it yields CASSEVSREQFF.

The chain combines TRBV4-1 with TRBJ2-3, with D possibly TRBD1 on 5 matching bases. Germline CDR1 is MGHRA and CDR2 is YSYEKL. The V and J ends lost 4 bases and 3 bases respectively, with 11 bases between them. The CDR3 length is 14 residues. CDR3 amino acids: CASSPQGRTDTQYF. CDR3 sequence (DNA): TGCGCCAGCAGCCCGCAGGGCCGAACAGATACGCAGTATTTT.

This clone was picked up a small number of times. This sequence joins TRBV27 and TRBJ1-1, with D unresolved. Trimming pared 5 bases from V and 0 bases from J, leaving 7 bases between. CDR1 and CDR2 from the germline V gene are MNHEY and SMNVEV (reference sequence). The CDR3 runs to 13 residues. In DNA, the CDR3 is TGTGCCAGCAGTGCCACAGTGAACACTGAAGCTTTCTTT. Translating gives CASSATVNTEAFF.

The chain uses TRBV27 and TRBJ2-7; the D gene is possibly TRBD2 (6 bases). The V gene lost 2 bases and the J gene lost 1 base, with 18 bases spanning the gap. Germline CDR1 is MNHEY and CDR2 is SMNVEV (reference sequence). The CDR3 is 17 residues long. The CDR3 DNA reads TGTGCCAGCAGTTTACGGGCGGGAATGGTATTATCCTACGAGCAGTACTTC. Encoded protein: CASSLRAGMVLSYEQYF.

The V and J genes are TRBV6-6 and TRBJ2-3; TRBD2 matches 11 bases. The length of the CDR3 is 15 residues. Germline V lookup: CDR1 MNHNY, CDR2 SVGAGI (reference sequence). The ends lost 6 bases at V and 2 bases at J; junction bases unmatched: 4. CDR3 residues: CASRTSGADTDTQYF. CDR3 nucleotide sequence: TGTGCCAGCAGGACTAGCGGGGCCGACACAGATACGCAGTATTTT.

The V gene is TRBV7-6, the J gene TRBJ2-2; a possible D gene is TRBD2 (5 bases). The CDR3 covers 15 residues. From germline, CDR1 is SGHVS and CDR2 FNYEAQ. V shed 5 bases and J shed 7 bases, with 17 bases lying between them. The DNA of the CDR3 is TGTGCCAGCAGCCCCCTCCGGCTGGGAGTCGGGGAGCTGTTTTTT. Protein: CASSPLRLGVGELFF.

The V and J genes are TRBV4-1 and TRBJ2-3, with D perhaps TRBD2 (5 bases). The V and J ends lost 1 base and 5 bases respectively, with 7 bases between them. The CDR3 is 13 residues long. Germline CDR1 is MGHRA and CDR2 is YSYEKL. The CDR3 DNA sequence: TGCGCCAGCAGCCAAGGGCGGGTAGATACGCAGTATTTT. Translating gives CASSQGRVDTQYF.

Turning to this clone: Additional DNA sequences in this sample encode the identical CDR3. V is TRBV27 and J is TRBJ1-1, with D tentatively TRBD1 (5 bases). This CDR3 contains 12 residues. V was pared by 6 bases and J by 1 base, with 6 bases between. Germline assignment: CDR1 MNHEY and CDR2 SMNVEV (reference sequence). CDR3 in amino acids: CASRTANTEAFF. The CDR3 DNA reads TGTGCCAGCAGGACAGCGAACACTGAAGCTTTCTTT.

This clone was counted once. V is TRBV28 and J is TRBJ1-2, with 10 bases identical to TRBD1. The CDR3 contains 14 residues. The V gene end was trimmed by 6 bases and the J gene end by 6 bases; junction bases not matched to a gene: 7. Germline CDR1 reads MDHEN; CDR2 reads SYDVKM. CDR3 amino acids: CASSLGTGAHGYTF. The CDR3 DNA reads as TGTGCCAGCAGCCTAGGGACAGGGGCCCATGGCTACACCTTC.

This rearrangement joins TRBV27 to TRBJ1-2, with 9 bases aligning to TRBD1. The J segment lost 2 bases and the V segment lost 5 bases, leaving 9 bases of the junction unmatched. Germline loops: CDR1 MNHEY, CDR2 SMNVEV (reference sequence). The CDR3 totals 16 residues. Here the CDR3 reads CASSAGTGGSNYGYTF. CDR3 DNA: TGTGCCAGCAGTGCGGGAACAGGGGGCTCAAACTATGGCTACACCTTC.

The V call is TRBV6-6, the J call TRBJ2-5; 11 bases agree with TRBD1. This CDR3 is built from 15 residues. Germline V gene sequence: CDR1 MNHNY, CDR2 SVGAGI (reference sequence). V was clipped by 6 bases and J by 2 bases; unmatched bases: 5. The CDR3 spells CASSPGTGGQETQYF. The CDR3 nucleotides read TGTGCCAGCAGCCCCGGGACAGGGGGACAAGAGACCCAGTACTTC.

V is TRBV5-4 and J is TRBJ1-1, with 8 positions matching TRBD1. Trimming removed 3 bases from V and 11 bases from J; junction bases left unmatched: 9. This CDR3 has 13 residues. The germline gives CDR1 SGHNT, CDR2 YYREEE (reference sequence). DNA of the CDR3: TGTGCCAGCAGCTCGGACAGGGCCCCCGAGGCTTTCTTT. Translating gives CASSSDRAPEAFF.

CDR3 sequence: CASRVLLAKNIQYF. Here the CDR3 DNA reads TGTGCCAGCAGGGTACTACTAGCCAAAAACATTCAGTACTTC. The chain employs TRBV6-6 and TRBJ2-4, with unresolved D. The CDR3 has 14 residues. V lost 6 bases to trimming and J lost 0 bases, with 9 bases between them. CDR1 is MNHNY and CDR2 is SVGAGI in the germline V gene (reference sequence).

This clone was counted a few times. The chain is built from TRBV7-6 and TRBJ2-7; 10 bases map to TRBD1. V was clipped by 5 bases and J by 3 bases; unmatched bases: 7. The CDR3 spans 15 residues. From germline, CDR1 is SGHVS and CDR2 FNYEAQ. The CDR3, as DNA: TGTGCCAGCAGCCCGGGGCGGGACAGGGGCTACGAGCAGTACTTC. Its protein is CASSPGRDRGYEQYF.

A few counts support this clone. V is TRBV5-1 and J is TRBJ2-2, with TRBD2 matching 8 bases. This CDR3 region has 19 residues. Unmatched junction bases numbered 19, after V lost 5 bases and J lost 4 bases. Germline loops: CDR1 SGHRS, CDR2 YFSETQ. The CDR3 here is CASSRRGARGLVGTGELFF. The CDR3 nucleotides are TGCGCCAGCAGTCGAAGGGGTGCTCGGGGACTAGTGGGCACCGGGGAGCTGTTTTTT.

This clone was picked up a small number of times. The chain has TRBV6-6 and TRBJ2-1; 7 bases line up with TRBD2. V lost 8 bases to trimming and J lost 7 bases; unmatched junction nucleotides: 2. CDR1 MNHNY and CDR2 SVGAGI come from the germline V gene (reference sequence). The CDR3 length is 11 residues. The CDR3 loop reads CASGRANEQFF. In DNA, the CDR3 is TGTGCCAGCGGGAGGGCGAATGAGCAGTTCTTC.

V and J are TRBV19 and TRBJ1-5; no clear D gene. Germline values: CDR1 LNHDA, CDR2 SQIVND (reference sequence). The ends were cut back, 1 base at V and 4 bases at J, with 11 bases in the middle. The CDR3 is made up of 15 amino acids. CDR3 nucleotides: TGTGCCAGTAGTATAGTGCGTCTCCCAAATCAGCCCCAGCATTTT. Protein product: CASSIVRLPNQPQHF.

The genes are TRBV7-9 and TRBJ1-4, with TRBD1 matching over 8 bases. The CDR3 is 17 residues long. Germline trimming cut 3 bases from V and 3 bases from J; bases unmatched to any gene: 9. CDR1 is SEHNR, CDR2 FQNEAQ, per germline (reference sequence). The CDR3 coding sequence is TGTGCCAGCAGCTTGGGGACAGGCGCAGCTTCTAATGAAAAACTGTTTTTT. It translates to CASSLGTGAASNEKLFF.

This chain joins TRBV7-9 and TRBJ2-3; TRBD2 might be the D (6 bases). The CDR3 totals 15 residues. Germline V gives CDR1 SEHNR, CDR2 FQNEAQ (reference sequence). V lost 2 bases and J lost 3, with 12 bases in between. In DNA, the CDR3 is TGTGCCAGCAGCTTAATCGGGAGTGGTACAGATACGCAGTATTTT. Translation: CASSLIGSGTDTQYF.

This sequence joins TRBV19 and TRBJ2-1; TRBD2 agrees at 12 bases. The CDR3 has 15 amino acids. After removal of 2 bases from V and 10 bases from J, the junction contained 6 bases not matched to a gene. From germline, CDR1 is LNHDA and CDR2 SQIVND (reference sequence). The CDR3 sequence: CASSITGLAGNEQFF. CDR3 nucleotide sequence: TGTGCCAGTAGTATAACCGGACTAGCGGGAAACGAGCAGTTCTTC. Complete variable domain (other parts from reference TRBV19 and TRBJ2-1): DGGITQSPKYLFRKEGQNVTLSCEQNLNHDAMYWYRQDPGQGLRLIYYSQIVNDFQKGDIAEGYSVSREKKESFPLTVTSAQKNPTAFYLCASSITGLAGNEQFFGPGTRLTVL.

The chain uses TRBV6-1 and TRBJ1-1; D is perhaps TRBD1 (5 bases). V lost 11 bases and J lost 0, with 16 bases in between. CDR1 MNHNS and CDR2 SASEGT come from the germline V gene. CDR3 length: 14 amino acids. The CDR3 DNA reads TGTGCCGGCACCTTCAGGACAATGAACACTGAAGCTTTCTTT. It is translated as CAGTFRTMNTEAFF.

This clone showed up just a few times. As DNA, the CDR3 is TGCGCCAGCAGCTTCAGTACGGGACAGGTTCAAGAGACCCAGTACTTC. The encoded protein is CASSFSTGQVQETQYF. The V call is TRBV5-1, the J call TRBJ2-5; 8 bases agree with TRBD1. V lost 2 bases to trimming and J lost 2 bases; unmatched junction nucleotides: 8. Germline V CDR1 and CDR2: SGHRS, YFSETQ. The length of the CDR3 is 16 residues. The full variable domain, rest sourced from reference TRBV5-1 and TRBJ2-5, is KAGVTQTPRYLIKTRGQQVTLSCSPISGHRSVSWYQQTPGQGLQFLFEYFSETQRNKGNFPGRFSGRQFSNSRSEMNVSTLELGDSALYLCASSFSTGQVQETQYFGPGTRLLVL.

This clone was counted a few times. CDR3 in DNA: TGTGCCAGCAGCTTAGAGGTGGCGGGGGACGAGCAGTACTTC. This encodes CASSLEVAGDEQYF. This rearrangement joins TRBV7-9 to TRBJ2-7; 7 nucleotides line up with TRBD2. The CDR3 runs 14 residues. Germline assignment: CDR1 SEHNR and CDR2 FQNEAQ (reference sequence). J lost 5 bases, V lost 1 base, and 5 bases had no gene match.

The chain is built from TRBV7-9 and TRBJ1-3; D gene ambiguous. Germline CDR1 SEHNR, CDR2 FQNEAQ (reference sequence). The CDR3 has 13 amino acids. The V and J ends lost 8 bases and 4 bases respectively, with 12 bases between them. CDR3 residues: CASLEGGGNTIYF. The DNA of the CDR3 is TGTGCCAGCCTAGAGGGTGGCGGAAACACCATATATTTT.

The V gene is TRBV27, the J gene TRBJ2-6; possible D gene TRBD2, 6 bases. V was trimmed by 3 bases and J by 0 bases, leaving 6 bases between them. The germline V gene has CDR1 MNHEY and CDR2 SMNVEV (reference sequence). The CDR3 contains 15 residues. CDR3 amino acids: CASSFSGSGANVLTF. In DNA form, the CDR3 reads TGTGCCAGCAGTTTTAGCGGCTCTGGGGCCAACGTCCTGACTTTC. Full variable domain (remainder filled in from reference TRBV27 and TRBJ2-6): EAQVTQNPRYLITVTGKKLTVTCSQNMNHEYMSWYRQDPGLGLRQIYYSMNVEVTDKGDVPEGYKVSRKEKRNFPLILESPSPNQTSLYFCASSFSGSGANVLTFGAGSRLTVL.